Shown below are 19 T cell receptor beta chains from a single sample sequenced in a study of breast tumors, draining lymph nodes, adjacent tissues. TCRdb called the multiplex PCR reads again in MiXCR, with one record for every CDR3 protein. The sample carries some 49,000 distinct CDR3 sequences, about 23% recorded once. Sequenced material: breast tumor tissue. The receptors come from a female donor with breast cancer. Some clones in this sample may be carry-over from other donors' samples.

The table lists this clonotype with many counts. The chain is built from TRBV20-1 and TRBJ2-1; TRBD2 matches 7 bases. Germline V gene lookup returns CDR1 DFQATT and CDR2 SNEGSKA (reference sequence). The CDR3 runs to 14 residues. V dropped 3 bases and J dropped 7; count of bases not matched to a gene: 9. The chain's CDR3 is CSASGGSSKNEQFF. CDR3 in DNA: TGCAGTGCTAGCGGCGGGAGTAGTAAAAATGAGCAGTTCTTC.

This clonotype has a count of ten or more. The chain has TRBV19 and TRBJ2-2, with D tentatively TRBD2 (6 bases). Germline CDR1 is LNHDA and CDR2 is SQIVND (reference sequence). This CDR3 is built from 12 residues. The V gene lost 10 bases and the J gene lost 6 bases, with 12 bases spanning the gap. The CDR3 sequence: CATSPGAGELFF. The CDR3 DNA follows: TGTGCCACCTCCCCGGGGGCCGGGGAGCTGTTTTTT. Together with reference TRBV19 and TRBJ2-2, the CDR3 gives the full variable domain: DGGITQSPKYLFRKEGQNVTLSCEQNLNHDAMYWYRQDPGQGLRLIYYSQIVNDFQKGDIAEGYSVSREKKESFPLTVTSAQKNPTAFYLCATSPGAGELFFGEGSRLTVL.

This clonotype was counted at least ten times. Here the CDR3 DNA reads TGTGCCAGCAGTTTAATAGAGAACACCGGGGAGCTGTTTTTT. Encoded protein: CASSLIENTGELFF. This sequence joins TRBV12-3 or TRBV12-4 and TRBJ2-2; D gene unclear. This CDR3 contains 14 residues. V was shortened by 2 bases and J by 1 base, with 5 bases between the two germline ends.

This clonotype has ten or more counts. This sequence joins TRBV10-3 and TRBJ1-3; no definite D call. V was clipped by 6 bases and J by 2 bases, with 11 bases between them. The germline CDR1 and CDR2 sequences are ENHRY and SYGVKD. The CDR3 runs 14 residues. CDR3 protein: CAIRKVNAGNTIYF. CDR3 DNA sequence: TGTGCCATCAGGAAGGTCAACGCTGGAAACACCATATATTTT.

Of note for this clonotype: A read error is possible here, since a much larger clone lies one base away. This chain joins TRBV11-2 and TRBJ1-2; 10 bases line up with TRBD1. The CDR3 consists of 15 residues. Germline V gene lookup returns CDR1 SGHAT and CDR2 FQNNGV. Here the CDR3 reads CASSLQGQGTDGYAF. CDR3 bases: TGTGCCAGCAGCTTACAGGGACAGGGGACGGATGGCTACGCCTTC.

The chain couples TRBV20-1 to TRBJ2-5, with 7 bases identical to TRBD1. In germline, CDR1 is DFQATT, CDR2 SNEGSKA (reference sequence). Trimming took 4 bases from V and 4 from J; bases not matched to a gene: 6. This CDR3 comprises 13 residues. The CDR3 here is CSAKETGLETQYF. Written as DNA, the CDR3 is TGCAGTGCTAAGGAGACAGGGCTAGAGACCCAGTACTTC.

This clonotype was recorded at least ten times. The V gene is TRBV19, the J gene TRBJ1-2; 9 nucleotides line up with TRBD1. Germline loops: CDR1 LNHDA, CDR2 SQIVND (reference sequence). J gave up 8 bases and V 7 bases, and 11 bases lay outside the gene matches. The CDR3 is made up of 14 amino acids. The chain's CDR3 is CASKPPGQGHGYTF. CDR3 DNA sequence: TGTGCCAGTAAGCCACCGGGACAGGGCCACGGCTACACCTTC.

This clonotype was seen ten or more times. The V gene is TRBV2, the J gene TRBJ2-7; a possible D gene is TRBD1 (6 bases). Trimming shortened V by 6 bases and J by 5 bases, and 8 bases separated the two germline ends. CDR1 is SNHLY, CDR2 FYNNEI, per germline. The CDR3 has 11 amino acids. CDR3 loop: CASRTGHEQYF. In DNA form, the CDR3 reads TGTGCCAGCAGAACAGGGCACGAGCAGTACTTC.

This clonotype appeared many times. The chain combines TRBV6-6 with TRBJ1-4; weak D call: TRBD1 (6 bases). Deletions cut 0 bases from V and 11 bases from J, with 16 bases between. CDR1 MNHNY and CDR2 SVGAGI come from the germline V gene (reference sequence). This CDR3 is 15 amino acids long. The CDR3 DNA is TGTGCCAGCAGTTACTCGACGGCAGGGGAAGGGAAACTGTTTTTT. Amino acids: CASSYSTAGEGKLFF.

This clonotype was seen repeatedly, ten times or more. The chain carries TRBV5-1 and TRBJ2-7, with 13 bases lining up with TRBD2. The CDR3 is 15 residues long. V lost 2 bases to trimming and J lost 6 bases; unmatched junction nucleotides: 5. Germline values: CDR1 SGHRS, CDR2 YFSETQ. As DNA, the CDR3 is TGCGCCAGCAGCTTTGGGGGACTAGCGGGGCTCGAGCAGTACTTC. This codes for CASSFGGLAGLEQYF.

At least ten counts were recorded for this clonotype. The chain has TRBV19 and TRBJ2-3, with 10 positions matching TRBD2. J gave up 6 bases and V 9 bases, and 6 bases lay outside the gene matches. This CDR3 is 13 amino acids long. CDR1 LNHDA and CDR2 SQIVND come from the germline V gene (reference sequence). CDR3: CASRSSGSDTQYF. The CDR3 DNA sequence: TGTGCCAGCCGTTCTAGCGGGAGTGATACGCAGTATTTT.

This clonotype occurred many times. The V and J genes are TRBV7-8 and TRBJ1-6; 10 bases match TRBD1. This CDR3 has 14 amino acids. The trim removed 3 bases at V and 8 bases at J, leaving 1 base unmatched. Germline CDR1 SGHVS, CDR2 FQNEAQ. Here the CDR3 reads CASSLTGGDSPLHF. The CDR3 region has the DNA TGTGCCAGCAGCTTGACAGGGGGCGATTCACCCCTCCACTTT.

This clonotype appeared many times. The chain combines TRBV10-3 with TRBJ2-7; D assignment may be TRBD1 or TRBD2 (6 bases each). The CDR3 is 14 amino acids. CDR1 is ENHRY, CDR2 SYGVKD, per germline. Trimming removed 0 bases at V and 3 bases at J, with 9 bases between. The CDR3 nucleotides are TGTGCCATCAGTGAGTCGGCGGGACACTACGAGCAGTACTTC. This gives the protein CAISESAGHYEQYF.

The chain links TRBV2 to TRBJ1-1, with unresolved D. Germline lookup yields CDR1 SNHLY and CDR2 FYNNEI. V was trimmed by 8 bases and J by 4 bases, leaving 8 bases between them. The CDR3 runs 11 residues. Here the CDR3 reads CASQYGTEAFF. For the CDR3, the DNA is TGTGCCAGCCAATACGGCACTGAAGCTTTCTTT.

Comments on this clonotype: The final CDR3 position lacks the conserved phenylalanine or tryptophan, pointing to a likely read error. The chain carries TRBV28 and TRBJ2-7; D call uncertain. This CDR3 has 11 amino acids. Between the trimmed V and J ends, which lost 6 bases and 4 bases, there was a span of 7 bases. CDR1 is MDHEN, CDR2 SYDVKM, per germline. CDR3 coding DNA: TGTGCCAGCAGCCGCAAGTACGAGCAGTACATC. Protein sequence: CASSRKYEQYI.

The sample holds many counts of this clonotype. The rearrangement joins TRBV19 to TRBJ1-2; D is unresolved. CDR1 is LNHDA and CDR2 is SQIVND in the germline V gene (reference sequence). This CDR3 comprises 12 residues. V shed 10 bases and J shed 4 bases, with 13 bases lying between them. The CDR3 protein is CATQQFPYGYTF. The CDR3, as DNA: TGTGCCACCCAACAGTTTCCCTATGGCTACACCTTC.

The V and J genes are TRBV7-3 and TRBJ2-1; TRBD2 agrees at 9 bases. This CDR3 is built from 17 residues. Germline trimming cut 1 base from V and 5 bases from J; bases unmatched to any gene: 9. Per germline, CDR1 SGHTA and CDR2 FQGTGA. CDR3 nucleotide sequence: TGTGCCAGCAGCTTAAAGGATAGCGGGAGAGGGAACAATGAGCAGTTCTTC. It encodes CASSLKDSGRGNNEQFF.

This clonotype showed up just once. This may be a read error, as it is one base from a much larger clone. The chain joins TRBV7-9 to TRBJ2-1; TRBD2 aligns across 12 bases. Germline V gene data show CDR1 as SEHNR and CDR2 as FQNEAQ (reference sequence). The CDR3 is 15 amino acids. CDR3 nucleotides: TGTGCCAGCAGCTTATCTAGCGGGAGGGCCATTGAGCGGTTCTTC. It translates to CASSLSSGRAIERFF.

This clonotype was counted many times. The chain links TRBV20-1 to TRBJ2-5, with 8 positions matching TRBD1. After removal of 4 bases from V and 4 bases from J, the junction contained 5 bases not matched to a gene. Per the germline V gene, CDR1 is DFQATT and CDR2 is SNEGSKA (reference sequence). The CDR3 loop spans 13 amino acids. The CDR3 is CSAIQGAGETQYF. CDR3 DNA sequence: TGCAGTGCTATCCAGGGGGCAGGAGAGACCCAGTACTTC.